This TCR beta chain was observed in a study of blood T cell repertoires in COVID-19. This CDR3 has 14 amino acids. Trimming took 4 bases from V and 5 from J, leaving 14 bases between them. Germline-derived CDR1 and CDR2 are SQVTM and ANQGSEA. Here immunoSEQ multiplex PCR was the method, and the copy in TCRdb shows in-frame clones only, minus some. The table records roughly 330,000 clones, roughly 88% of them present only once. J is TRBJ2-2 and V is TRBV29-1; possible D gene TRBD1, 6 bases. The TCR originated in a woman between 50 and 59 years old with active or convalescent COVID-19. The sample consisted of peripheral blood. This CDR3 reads CSVGGQIHTGELFF. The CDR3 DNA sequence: TGCAGCGTTGGAGGACAGATCCATACCGGGGAGCTGTTTTTT.